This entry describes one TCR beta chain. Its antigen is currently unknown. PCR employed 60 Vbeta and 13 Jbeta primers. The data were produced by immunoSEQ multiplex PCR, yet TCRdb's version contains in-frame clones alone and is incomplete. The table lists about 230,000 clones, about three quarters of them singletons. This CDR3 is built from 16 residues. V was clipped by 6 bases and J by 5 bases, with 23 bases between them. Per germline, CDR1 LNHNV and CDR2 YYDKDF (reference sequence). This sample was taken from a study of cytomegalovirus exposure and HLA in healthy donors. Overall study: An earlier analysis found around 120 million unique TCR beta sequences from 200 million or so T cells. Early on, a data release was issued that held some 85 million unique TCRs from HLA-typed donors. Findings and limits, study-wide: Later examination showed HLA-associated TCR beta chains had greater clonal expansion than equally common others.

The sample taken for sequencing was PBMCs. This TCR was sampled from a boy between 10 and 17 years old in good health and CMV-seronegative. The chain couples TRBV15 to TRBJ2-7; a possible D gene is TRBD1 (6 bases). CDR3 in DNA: TGTGCCACCAGACGTGGTATAGGGGACACCCCCAACGAGCAGTACTTC. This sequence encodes CATRRGIGDTPNEQYF.